This TCR beta chain comes out of a study of cytomegalovirus exposure and HLA in healthy donors. Study results and caveats: Rare TCR sequences predominated, though certain public TCRs were found in many donors. Cytomegalovirus-associated TCR beta chains were listed, numbering 150 to 200. Subsequent analysis showed first-cohort TCR clusters tending to co-occur in approximately 120 validation repertoires.

This clone has a handful of counts. Its target is not known. Profiling relied on immunoSEQ multiplex PCR, and the TCRdb table lists in-frame clones only, not all of them. The sample lists 150,000 to 170,000 clones; about 86% were seen once. The length of the CDR3 is 14 residues. In germline, CDR1 is LNHDA, CDR2 SQIVND (reference sequence). V was cut by 1 base and J by 4 bases, with 11 bases left in between. V is TRBV19 and J is TRBJ2-7; D is uncertain. The sequencing sample was made of PBMCs. The sequence was collected from a human donor in good health. In DNA, the CDR3 is TGTGCCAGTAGTATAGTGGTCACGGGTTACGAGCAGTACTTC. It is translated as CASSIVVTGYEQYF. Supplemented by reference TRBV19 and TRBJ2-7, the full variable domain reads DGGITQSPKYLFRKEGQNVTLSCEQNLNHDAMYWYRQDPGQGLRLIYYSQIVNDFQKGDIAEGYSVSREKKESFPLTVTSAQKNPTAFYLCASSIVVTGYEQYFGPGTRLTVT.